The clone carrying this T cell receptor beta chain was seen only a few times. The record originates from a study of blood T cell repertoires in COVID-19. Across the whole study: From T cells, B-cell-depleted T cells, or PBMCs came the material, which was cDNA or gDNA.

The CDR3 runs to 16 residues. Trimming left V 2 bases short and J 4 bases short, with 17 bases between. Germline V gene lookup returns CDR1 MNHEY and CDR2 SVGAGI. Assay: immunoSEQ multiplex PCR; the TCRdb copy retains only in-frame clones and omits some. The sample carries approximately 320,000 clones, around 92% recorded once. The V call is TRBV6-5, the J call TRBJ1-2; TRBD1 might be the D (5 bases). This clonotype originated in a woman aged 25 to 39 with COVID-19, enrolled during active disease. The sequenced material came from peripheral blood. The CDR3 bases are TGTGCCAGCAGTTACCGGGACGCAGGAGGGAGCTATGGCTACACCTTC. Translation gives CASSYRDAGGSYGYTF.